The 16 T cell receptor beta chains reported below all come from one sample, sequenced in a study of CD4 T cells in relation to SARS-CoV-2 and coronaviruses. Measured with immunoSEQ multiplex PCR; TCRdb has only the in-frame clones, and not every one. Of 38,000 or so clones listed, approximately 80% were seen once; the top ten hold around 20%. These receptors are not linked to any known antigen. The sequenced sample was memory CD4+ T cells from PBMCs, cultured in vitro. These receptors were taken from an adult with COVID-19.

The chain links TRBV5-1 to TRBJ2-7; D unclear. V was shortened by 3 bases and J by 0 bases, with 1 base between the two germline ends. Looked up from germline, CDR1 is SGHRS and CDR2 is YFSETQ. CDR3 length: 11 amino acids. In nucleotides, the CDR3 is TGCGCCAGCAGCTACTCCTACGAGCAGTACTTC. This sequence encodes CASSYSYEQYF.

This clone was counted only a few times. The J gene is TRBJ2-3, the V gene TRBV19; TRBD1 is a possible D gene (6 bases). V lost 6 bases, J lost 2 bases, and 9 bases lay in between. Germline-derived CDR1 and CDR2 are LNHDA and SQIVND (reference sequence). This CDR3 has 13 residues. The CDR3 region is CASRAGVTDTQYF. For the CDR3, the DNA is TGTGCCAGTAGGGCAGGGGTCACAGATACGCAGTATTTT.

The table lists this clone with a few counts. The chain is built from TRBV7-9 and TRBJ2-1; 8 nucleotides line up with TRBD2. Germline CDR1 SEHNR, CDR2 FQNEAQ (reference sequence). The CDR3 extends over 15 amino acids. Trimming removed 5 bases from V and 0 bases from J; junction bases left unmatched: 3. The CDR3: CASSVSGTSYNEQFF. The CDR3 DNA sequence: TGTGCCAGCAGCGTTAGCGGGACCTCCTACAATGAGCAGTTCTTC.

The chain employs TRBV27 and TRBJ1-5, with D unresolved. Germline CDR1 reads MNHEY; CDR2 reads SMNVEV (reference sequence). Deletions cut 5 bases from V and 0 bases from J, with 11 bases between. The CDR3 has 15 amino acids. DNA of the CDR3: TGTGCCAGCAGTCGGGTCTACCATAGCAATCAGCCCCAGCATTTT. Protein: CASSRVYHSNQPQHF.

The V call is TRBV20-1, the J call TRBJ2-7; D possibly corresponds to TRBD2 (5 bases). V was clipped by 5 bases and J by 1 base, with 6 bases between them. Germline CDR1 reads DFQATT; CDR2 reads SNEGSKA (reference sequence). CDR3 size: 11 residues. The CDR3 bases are TGCAGTGCTGAGGGATCCTACGAGCAGTACTTC. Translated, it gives CSAEGSYEQYF.

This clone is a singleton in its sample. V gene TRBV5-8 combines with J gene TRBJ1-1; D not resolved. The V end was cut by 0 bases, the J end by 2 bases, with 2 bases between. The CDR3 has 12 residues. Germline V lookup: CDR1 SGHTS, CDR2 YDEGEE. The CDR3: CASSLVNTEAFF. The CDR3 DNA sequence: TGTGCCAGCAGCTTGGTAAACACTGAAGCTTTCTTT.

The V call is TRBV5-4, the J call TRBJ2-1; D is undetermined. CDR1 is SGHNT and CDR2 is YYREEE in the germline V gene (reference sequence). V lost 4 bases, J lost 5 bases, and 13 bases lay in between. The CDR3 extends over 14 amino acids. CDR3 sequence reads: CASSPDLWDNEQFF. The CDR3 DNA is TGTGCCAGCAGCCCGGATTTGTGGGACAATGAGCAGTTCTTC.

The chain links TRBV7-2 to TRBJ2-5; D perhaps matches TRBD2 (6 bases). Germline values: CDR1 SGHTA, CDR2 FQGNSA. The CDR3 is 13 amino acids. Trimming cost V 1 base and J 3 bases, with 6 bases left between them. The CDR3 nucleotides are TGTGCCAGCAGCTTAGGGGGGGAAGAGACCCAGTACTTC. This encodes CASSLGGEETQYF.

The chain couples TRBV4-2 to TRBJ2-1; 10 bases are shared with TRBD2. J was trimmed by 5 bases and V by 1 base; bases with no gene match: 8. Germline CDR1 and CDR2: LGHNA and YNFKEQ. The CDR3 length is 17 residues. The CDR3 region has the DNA TGTGCCAGCAGCCAAGCCCATCTAGCGGGAGCGGACAATGAGCAGTTCTTC. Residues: CASSQAHLAGADNEQFF.

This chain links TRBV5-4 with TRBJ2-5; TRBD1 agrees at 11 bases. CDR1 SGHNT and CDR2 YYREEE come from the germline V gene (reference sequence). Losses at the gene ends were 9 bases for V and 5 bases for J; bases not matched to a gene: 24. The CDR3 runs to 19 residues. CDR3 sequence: CATNSDRGRGGSKGETQYF. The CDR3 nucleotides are TGTGCCACCAATTCGGACAGGGGGCGTGGCGGGAGCAAGGGGGAGACCCAGTACTTC.

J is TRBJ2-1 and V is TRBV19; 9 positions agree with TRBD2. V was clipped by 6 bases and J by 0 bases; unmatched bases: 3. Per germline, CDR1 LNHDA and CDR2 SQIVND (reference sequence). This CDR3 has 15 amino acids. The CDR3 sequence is CASSGGRVSYNEQFF. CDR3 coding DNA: TGTGCCAGTAGCGGCGGGAGGGTCTCCTACAATGAGCAGTTCTTC.

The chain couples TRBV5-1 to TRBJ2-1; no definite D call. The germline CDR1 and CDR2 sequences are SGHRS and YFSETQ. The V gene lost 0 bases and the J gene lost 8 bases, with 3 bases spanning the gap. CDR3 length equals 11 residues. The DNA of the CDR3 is TGCGCCAGCAGCTTGGAGTATGAGCAGTTCTTC. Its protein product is CASSLEYEQFF.

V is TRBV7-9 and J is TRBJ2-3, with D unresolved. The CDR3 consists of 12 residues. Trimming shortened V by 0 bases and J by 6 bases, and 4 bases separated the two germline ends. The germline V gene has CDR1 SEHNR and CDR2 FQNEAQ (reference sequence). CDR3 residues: CASSLATDTQYF. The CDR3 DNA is TGTGCCAGCAGCTTAGCCACCGATACGCAGTATTTT.

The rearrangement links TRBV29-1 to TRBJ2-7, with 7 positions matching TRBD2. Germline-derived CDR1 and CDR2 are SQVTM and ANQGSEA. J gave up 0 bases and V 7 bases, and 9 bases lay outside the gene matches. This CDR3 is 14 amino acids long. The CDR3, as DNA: TGCAGCGCATCGCGGGGGTCCCACTCCTACGAGCAGTACTTC. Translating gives CSASRGSHSYEQYF.

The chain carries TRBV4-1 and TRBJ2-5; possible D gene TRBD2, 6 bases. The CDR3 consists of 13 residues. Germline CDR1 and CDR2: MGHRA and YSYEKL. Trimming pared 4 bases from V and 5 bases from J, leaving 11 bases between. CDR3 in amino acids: CASSRLVVETQYF. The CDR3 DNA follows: TGCGCCAGCAGCCGACTAGTTGTGGAGACCCAGTACTTC.

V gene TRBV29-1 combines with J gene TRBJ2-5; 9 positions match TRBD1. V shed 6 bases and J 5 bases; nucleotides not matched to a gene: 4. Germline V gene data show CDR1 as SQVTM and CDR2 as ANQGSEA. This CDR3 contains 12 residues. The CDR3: CSVDRGGETQYF. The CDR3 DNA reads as TGCAGCGTGGACAGGGGTGGGGAGACCCAGTACTTC.